This TCR beta chain was sequenced during a study of cytomegalovirus exposure and HLA in healthy donors. The germline gives CDR1 MGHDK, CDR2 SYGVNS. Between the trimmed V and J ends, which lost 4 bases and 0 bases, there was a span of 10 bases. This CDR3 contains 16 residues. The PCR contained 60 Vbeta and 13 Jbeta primers. The repertoire was sequenced with immunoSEQ multiplex PCR; TCRdb's copy has only in-frame clones and lacks some. The table shows about 160,000 clones, with roughly 80% occurring only once. The sequenced sample consisted of PBMCs. The V call is TRBV25-1, the J call TRBJ1-6; perhaps TRBD1 as D (5 bases). The receptor was derived from a young man in good health and CMV-seropositive. CDR3 sequence: CASSAQAPSYNSPLHF. The CDR3 bases are TGTGCCAGCAGTGCACAGGCTCCCTCCTATAATTCACCCCTCCACTTT.